A single TCR beta chain is shown here with its context. Its specificity is unknown. This sample stems from a study of cytomegalovirus exposure and HLA in healthy donors. Study-level points and caveats: Many donors carried some public TCRs, although rarity characterized most TCR sequences. With DRB1 most and HLA-C fewest, TCR association rates differed between HLA loci in a later analysis. An ancestry cluster, one associated with Asian ancestry, reportedly showed fewer N-insertions than the approximately 670-donor mean in a later analysis. A further, later analysis showed that HLA-associated TCR beta chains (compared with equally common others) were more clonally expanded.

It was with 60 Vbeta and 13 Jbeta primers that the PCR ran. Sequencing was performed with immunoSEQ multiplex PCR; in TCRdb, only in-frame clones are kept and a portion is missing. The table shows roughly 98,000 clones, with about 81% occurring only once. Germline assignment: CDR1 LGHNA and CDR2 YSLEER. The trim removed 4 bases at V and 3 bases at J, leaving 3 bases unmatched. This CDR3 has 14 residues. This chain links TRBV4-3 with TRBJ1-5, with 7 bases matching TRBD1. The receptor comes from a man aged 40-49 years in good health and CMV-seronegative. Sequencing was done on a sample of PBMCs. The CDR3 reads CASSPGTDNQPQHF. The CDR3 DNA reads as TGCGCCAGCAGCCCGGGGACAGACAATCAGCCCCAGCATTTT.